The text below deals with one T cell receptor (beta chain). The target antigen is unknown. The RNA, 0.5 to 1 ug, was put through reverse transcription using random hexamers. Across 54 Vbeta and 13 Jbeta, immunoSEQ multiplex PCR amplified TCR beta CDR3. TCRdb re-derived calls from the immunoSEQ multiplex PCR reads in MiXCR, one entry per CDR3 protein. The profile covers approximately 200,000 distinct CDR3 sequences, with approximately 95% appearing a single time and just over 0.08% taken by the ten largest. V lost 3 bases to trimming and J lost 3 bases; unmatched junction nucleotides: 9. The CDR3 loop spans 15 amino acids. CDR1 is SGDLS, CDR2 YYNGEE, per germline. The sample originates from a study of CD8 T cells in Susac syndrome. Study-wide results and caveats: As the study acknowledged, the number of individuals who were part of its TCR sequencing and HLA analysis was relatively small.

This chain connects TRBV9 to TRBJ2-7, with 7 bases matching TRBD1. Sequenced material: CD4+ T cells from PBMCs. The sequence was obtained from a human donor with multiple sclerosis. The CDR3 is CASSASWTGDYEQYF. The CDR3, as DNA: TGTGCCAGCAGCGCCTCGTGGACAGGTGACTACGAGCAGTACTTC.